The source of this T cell receptor beta chain is a study of T cell responses to AZD1222 COVID-19 vaccine. Study-level background: The analysis combined second doses at about 4 or about 12 weeks. Findings and limits, study-wide: Of spike-specific TCRs, nearly half reportedly target regions left unmutated in variants.

CDR1 and CDR2 from the germline V gene are LGHDT and YNNKEL (reference sequence). The V segment lost 4 bases and the J segment 5 bases; nucleotides outside the gene matches: 7. This CDR3 is 14 amino acids long. This clone is termed medium-sized. What it recognizes is unknown. Using immunoSEQ multiplex PCR, the repertoire was profiled, and TCRdb retains in-frame clones only, with some absent. Here the sample spans 65,000 or so clones, roughly 84% being singletons. The V gene is TRBV3-1 (or the pseudogene TRBV3-2), the J gene TRBJ1-1, with 7 bases matching TRBD1. Sequencing used peripheral blood, obtained on day 0 of AZD1222 vaccination. This clonotype was obtained from an adult in good health. The CDR3 loop reads CASSLRQGGTEAFF. DNA for the CDR3: TGTGCCAGCAGCCTCCGACAGGGAGGTACTGAAGCTTTCTTT.